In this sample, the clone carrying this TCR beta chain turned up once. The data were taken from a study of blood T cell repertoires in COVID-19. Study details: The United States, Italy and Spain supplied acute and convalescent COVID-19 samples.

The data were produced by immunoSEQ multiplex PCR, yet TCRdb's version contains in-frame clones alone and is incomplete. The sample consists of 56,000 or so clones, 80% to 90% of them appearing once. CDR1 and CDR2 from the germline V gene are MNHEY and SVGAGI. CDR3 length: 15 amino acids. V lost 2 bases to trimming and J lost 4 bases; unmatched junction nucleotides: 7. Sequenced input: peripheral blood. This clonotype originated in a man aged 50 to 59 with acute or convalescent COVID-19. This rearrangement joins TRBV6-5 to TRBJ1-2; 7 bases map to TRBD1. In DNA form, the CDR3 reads TGTGCCAGCAGTTACCAACCGGGACAGAGCTATGGCTACACCTTC. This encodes CASSYQPGQSYGYTF.